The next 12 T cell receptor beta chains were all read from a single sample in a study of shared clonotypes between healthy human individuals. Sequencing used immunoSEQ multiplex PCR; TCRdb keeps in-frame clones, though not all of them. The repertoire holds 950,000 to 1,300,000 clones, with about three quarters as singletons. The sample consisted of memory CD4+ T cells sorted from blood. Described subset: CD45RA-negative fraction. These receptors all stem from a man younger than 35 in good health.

CDR3 in amino acids: CASSPPTGNNIQYF. CDR3 DNA sequence: TGTGCCAGCTCACCACCGACAGGGAACAACATTCAGTACTTC. The rearrangement uses TRBV18 and TRBJ2-4, with TRBD1 matching over 7 bases. J gave up 7 bases and V 0 bases, and 3 bases lay outside the gene matches. CDR1 and CDR2 (germline): KGHSH, LQKENI. The CDR3 covers 14 residues.

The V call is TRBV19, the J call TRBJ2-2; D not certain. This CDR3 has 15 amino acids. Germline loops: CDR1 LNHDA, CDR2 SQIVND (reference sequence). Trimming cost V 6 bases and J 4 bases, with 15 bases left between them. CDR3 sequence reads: CASSPPGYGTGELFF. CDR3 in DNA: TGTGCCAGTAGCCCGCCCGGGTACGGCACCGGGGAGCTGTTTTTT.

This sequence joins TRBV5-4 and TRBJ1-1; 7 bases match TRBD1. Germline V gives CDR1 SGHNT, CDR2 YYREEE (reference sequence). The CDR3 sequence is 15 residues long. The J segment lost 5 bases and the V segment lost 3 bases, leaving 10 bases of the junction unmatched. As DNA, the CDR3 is TGTGCCAGCAGCTCTATACAGGGGCAGAGGACTGAAGCTTTCTTT. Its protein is CASSSIQGQRTEAFF.

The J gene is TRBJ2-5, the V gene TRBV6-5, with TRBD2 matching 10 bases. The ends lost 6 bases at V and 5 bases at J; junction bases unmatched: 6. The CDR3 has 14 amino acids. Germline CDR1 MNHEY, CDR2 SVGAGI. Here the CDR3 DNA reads TGTGCCAGCAGCCTAGCGGGGGCGGGGGAGACCCAGTACTTC. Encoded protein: CASSLAGAGETQYF.

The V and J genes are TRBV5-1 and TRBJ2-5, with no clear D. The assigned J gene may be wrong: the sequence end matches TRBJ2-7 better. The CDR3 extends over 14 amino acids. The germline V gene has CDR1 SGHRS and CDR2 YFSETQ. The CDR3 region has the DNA TGCGCCAGCAGCTTGATGGATTACCTCTACGAGCAGTACTTC. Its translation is CASSLMDYLYEQYF.

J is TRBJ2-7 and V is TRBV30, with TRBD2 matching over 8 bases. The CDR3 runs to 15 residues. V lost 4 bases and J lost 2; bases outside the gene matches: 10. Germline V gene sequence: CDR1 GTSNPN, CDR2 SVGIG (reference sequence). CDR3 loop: CAWTRSGGGAYEQYF. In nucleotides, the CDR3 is TGTGCCTGGACCAGAAGCGGGGGAGGCGCCTACGAGCAGTACTTC. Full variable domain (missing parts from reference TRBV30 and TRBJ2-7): SQTIHQWPATLVQPVGSPLSLECTVEGTSNPNLYWYRQAAGRGLQLLFYSVGIGQISSEVPQNLSASRPQDRQFILSSKKLLLSDSGFYLCAWTRSGGGAYEQYFGPGTRLTVT.

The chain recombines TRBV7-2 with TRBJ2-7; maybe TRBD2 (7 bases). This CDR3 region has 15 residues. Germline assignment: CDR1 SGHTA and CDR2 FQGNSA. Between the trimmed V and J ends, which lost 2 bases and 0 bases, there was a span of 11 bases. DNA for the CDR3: TGTGCCAGCAGCTTACTGGGGGGGGCCTCCTACGAGCAGTACTTC. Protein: CASSLLGGASYEQYF.

Here the CDR3 reads CSVEKAGARNEQFF. The CDR3 DNA follows: TGCAGCGTTGAAAAAGCGGGGGCCAGGAATGAGCAGTTCTTC. The J gene is TRBJ2-1, the V gene TRBV29-1; 8 nucleotides agree with TRBD2. Germline V gives CDR1 SQVTM, CDR2 ANQGSEA. J was trimmed by 7 bases and V by 2 bases; bases with no gene match: 7. This CDR3 has 14 amino acids.

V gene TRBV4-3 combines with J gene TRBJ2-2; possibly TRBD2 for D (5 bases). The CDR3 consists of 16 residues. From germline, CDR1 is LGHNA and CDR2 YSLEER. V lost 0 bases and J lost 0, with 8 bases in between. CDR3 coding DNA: TGCGCCAGCAGCCAAGACGCTAGCCCGAACACCGGGGAGCTGTTTTTT. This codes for CASSQDASPNTGELFF.

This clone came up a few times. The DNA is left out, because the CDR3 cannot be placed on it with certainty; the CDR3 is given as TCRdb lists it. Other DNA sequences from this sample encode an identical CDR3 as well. CDR3 residues: CASSFGAGGRETQYF. This sequence joins TRBV7-2 and TRBJ2-5; TRBD2 is the table's D call, not checked against the DNA. From its first to its last residue, the CDR3 has 15 amino acids. Germline values: CDR1 SGHTA, CDR2 FQGNSA.

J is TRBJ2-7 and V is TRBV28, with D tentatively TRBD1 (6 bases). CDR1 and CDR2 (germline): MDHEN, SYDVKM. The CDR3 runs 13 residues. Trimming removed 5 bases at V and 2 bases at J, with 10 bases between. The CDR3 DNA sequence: TGTGCCAGCAGTCTGGACAGAACCTACGAGCAGTACTTC. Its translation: CASSLDRTYEQYF.

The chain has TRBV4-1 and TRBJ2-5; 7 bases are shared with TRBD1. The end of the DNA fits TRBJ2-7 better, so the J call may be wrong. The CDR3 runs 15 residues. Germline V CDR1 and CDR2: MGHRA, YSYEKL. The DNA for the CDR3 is TGCGCCAGCAGCCAAGATTCAGGGGGTGTCTACGAGCAGTACTTC. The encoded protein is CASSQDSGGVYEQYF.